The present TCR beta chain was sequenced within a study of long-term antiretroviral therapy in people with HIV. V gave up 6 bases and J gave up 5 bases; unmatched junction bases: 5. From germline, CDR1 is ENHRY and CDR2 SYGVKD. The CDR3 totals 13 residues. Roughly 1-11 million cryopreserved PBMC were held in samples before DNA extraction. Sequencing relied on immunoSEQ assay v3.0, run at survey level. Each sample had sequencing targeting 40,000-50,000 T-cell genomes. Generated by immunoSEQ multiplex PCR, the TCRdb table keeps only in-frame clones and is missing some. The table includes approximately 19,000 clones, approximately 79% detected once.

This clonotype was sampled from a woman between 40 and 50 years old with HIV. The chain couples TRBV10-3 to TRBJ1-2; 8 bases align to TRBD1. The source material was unsorted PBMCs, sampled 2.3 years after starting antiretroviral therapy. CDR3 region: CAISPGTGYGYTF. The CDR3 DNA reads TGTGCCATCAGCCCAGGGACAGGATATGGCTACACCTTC.